These 24 T cell receptor beta chains were sequenced from one sample in a study of T-cell memory formation after mild COVID-19. TCRdb recomputed calls from the 5' RACE reads with MiXCR, one row per CDR3 protein. Among roughly 150,000 distinct CDR3 sequences listed, under 30% were seen once. Sequences were obtained from PBMCs or a T cell subset sorted from them (not recorded which). The origin of the receptors is an adult woman who had mild COVID-19 (a few samples of this study predate the infection). Cell type and time point are not known.

The rearrangement links TRBV7-2 to TRBJ1-2; tentative D call: TRBD1 (5 bases). Germline V gives CDR1 SGHTA, CDR2 FQGNSA. This CDR3 is 14 amino acids long. V was pared by 5 bases and J by 4 bases, with 14 bases between. The CDR3 region is CASSPLPGIYGYTF. CDR3 coding DNA: TGTGCCAGCAGCCCTTTGCCAGGGATCTATGGCTACACCTTC.

The V and J genes are TRBV20-1 and TRBJ2-2; D is unclear. Germline values: CDR1 DFQATT, CDR2 SNEGSKA (reference sequence). The CDR3 is made up of 12 amino acids. Trimming pared 3 bases from V and 1 base from J, leaving 3 bases between. The CDR3 sequence: CSARGNTGELFF. The CDR3 DNA follows: TGCAGTGCTAGGGGGAACACCGGGGAGCTGTTTTTT.

This clonotype has a handful of counts. The chain combines TRBV29-1 with TRBJ2-5; D is perhaps TRBD1 (6 bases). Trimming cost V 6 bases and J 5 bases, with 13 bases left between them. Germline V gene sequence: CDR1 SQVTM, CDR2 ANQGSEA. The CDR3 is made up of 12 amino acids. DNA for the CDR3: TGCAGCGTAGCCCAGCAGGGGGAGACCCAGTACTTC. This codes for CSVAQQGETQYF.

The chain carries TRBV7-2 and TRBJ2-5; TRBD2 matches 8 bases. The CDR3 extends over 17 amino acids. Germline lookup yields CDR1 SGHTA and CDR2 FQGNSA. V shed 0 bases and J 9 bases; nucleotides not matched to a gene: 15. This CDR3 reads CASSLAPAGAPKWAQYF. CDR3 bases: TGTGCCAGCAGCTTAGCACCAGCGGGGGCCCCCAAGTGGGCCCAGTACTTC.

Only a few counts were recorded for this clonotype. This chain links TRBV6-5 with TRBJ1-1; a possible D gene is TRBD1 (6 bases). The CDR3 spans 14 residues. Trimming cost V 2 bases and J 0 bases, with 7 bases left between them. The germline CDR1 and CDR2 sequences are MNHEY and SVGAGI. For the CDR3, the DNA is TGTGCCAGCAGTTACAGGGACATGAACACTGAAGCTTTCTTT. Its translation is CASSYRDMNTEAFF.

The chain carries TRBV27 and TRBJ2-1; D is perhaps TRBD2 (6 bases). CDR1 MNHEY and CDR2 SMNVEV come from the germline V gene (reference sequence). The V gene lost 8 bases and the J gene lost 3 bases, with 11 bases spanning the gap. The length of the CDR3 is 13 residues. CDR3 bases: TGTGCCAGCGGTCCTAGCGTCTACAATGAGCAGTTCTTC. It encodes CASGPSVYNEQFF.

CDR3 sequence: CASSRRTGTNEKLFF. CDR3 nucleotides: TGTGCCAGCAGCCGCCGGACAGGGACCAATGAAAAACTGTTTTTT. The chain has TRBV7-9 and TRBJ1-4; 8 nucleotides line up with TRBD1. Unmatched junction bases numbered 7, after V lost 5 bases and J lost 5 bases. CDR3 size: 15 residues. Germline V lookup: CDR1 SEHNR, CDR2 FQNEAQ (reference sequence). The variable domain in full, completed from reference TRBV7-9 and TRBJ1-4, reads DTGVSQNPRHKITKRGQNVTFRCDPISEHNRLYWYRQTLGQGPEFLTYFQNEAQLEKSRLLSDRFSAERPKGSFSTLEIQRTEQGDSAMYLCASSRRTGTNEKLFFGSGTQLSVL.

The DNA for the CDR3 is TGTGCCAGCAGCGTAGAAGACAGGTCAGGGGAGACCCAGTACTTC. It codes for CASSVEDRSGETQYF. J is TRBJ2-5 and V is TRBV9; possible D gene TRBD1, 6 bases. V lost 0 bases and J 5 bases, leaving 14 bases between the germline ends. Germline V gene lookup returns CDR1 SGDLS and CDR2 YYNGEE. The CDR3 is 15 residues long.

The chain combines TRBV20-1 with TRBJ2-5; TRBD2 matches at 9 bases. V lost 0 bases to trimming and J lost 2 bases; unmatched junction nucleotides: 7. Germline assignment: CDR1 DFQATT and CDR2 SNEGSKA (reference sequence). This CDR3 is built from 16 residues. The CDR3 DNA sequence: TGCAGTGCTAGAGATCGGCGGGGGGGAATACAAGAGACCCAGTACTTC. This encodes CSARDRRGGIQETQYF.

The rearrangement uses TRBV24-1 and TRBJ2-5, with 10 positions matching TRBD1. This CDR3 is 15 amino acids long. The junction had 6 bases not matched to a gene; V was cut back by 5 bases and J by 4 bases. Germline CDR1 and CDR2: KGHDR and SFDVKD. The CDR3 sequence is CATSVRQGAIETQYF. DNA of the CDR3: TGTGCCACCAGTGTGAGACAGGGGGCCATAGAGACCCAGTACTTC.

In this sample, this clonotype turned up a few times. The chain employs TRBV7-6 and TRBJ1-5; D gene uncertain. The V end was cut by 1 base, the J end by 6 bases, with 7 bases between. CDR3 size: 13 residues. Germline assignment: CDR1 SGHVS and CDR2 FNYEAQ. The CDR3 DNA is TGTGCCAGCAGCTTAGAGTTTGGTCAGCCCCAGCATTTT. Encoded protein: CASSLEFGQPQHF. Looking up the rest from reference TRBV7-6 and TRBJ1-5 gives the full variable domain: GAGVSQSPRYKVTKRGQDVALRCDPISGHVSLYWYRQALGQGPEFLTYFNYEAQQDKSGLPNDRFSAERPEGSISTLTIQRTEQRDSAMYRCASSLEFGQPQHFGDGTRLSIL.

The V call is TRBV20-1, the J call TRBJ2-7, with D hard to call. This CDR3 is built from 16 residues. The V gene lost 6 bases and the J gene lost 2 bases, with 23 bases spanning the gap. Germline CDR1 is DFQATT and CDR2 is SNEGSKA (reference sequence). CDR3 DNA sequence: TGCAGTGCCCAGAAAGGCGGTCCGCCTCTGACCTACGAGCAGTACTTC. Amino acids: CSAQKGGPPLTYEQYF.

This clonotype was detected only a few times. V gene TRBV6-5 combines with J gene TRBJ2-1, with 10 bases lining up with TRBD2. CDR1 is MNHEY and CDR2 is SVGAGI in the germline V gene. V shed 6 bases and J 8 bases; nucleotides not matched to a gene: 7. The CDR3 spans 14 residues. The CDR3 bases are TGTGCCAGCAGCGCTAGCGGGGGCCTGGATGAGCAGTTCTTC. Translating it yields CASSASGGLDEQFF.

This clonotype was detected only a few times. This chain uses TRBV11-2 with TRBJ2-7; TRBD2 might be the D (6 bases). Germline CDR1 reads SGHAT; CDR2 reads FQNNGV. Trimming stripped 8 bases from V and 3 bases from J, with 11 bases between. CDR3 size: 12 residues. The CDR3 nucleotides are TGTGCCAGCGGGGCGGGAAACTACGAGCAGTACTTC. The encoded protein is CASGAGNYEQYF.

The chain couples TRBV11-3 to TRBJ2-7; D perhaps matches TRBD2 (7 bases). With 5 bases removed from V and 2 bases from J, the gap between germline ends came to 22 bases. This CDR3 region has 17 residues. CDR1 and CDR2 (germline): SGHNT, YENEEA. CDR3 nucleotide sequence: TGTGCCAGCAGCCTCTGGGGTGAGGGGGAGGGAACCTACGAGCAGTACTTC. Translated, it gives CASSLWGEGEGTYEQYF.

This clonotype was seen a few times. The gene calls are TRBV5-8 and TRBJ1-1, with 10 bases that match TRBD1. V lost 3 bases and J lost 7; bases outside the gene matches: 12. Germline lookup yields CDR1 SGHTS and CDR2 YDEGEE. The CDR3 loop spans 16 amino acids. CDR3 residues: CASSSVTGTGVIEAFF. Here the CDR3 DNA reads TGTGCCAGCAGCTCCGTGACCGGGACAGGGGTGATTGAAGCTTTCTTT.

The V gene is TRBV27, the J gene TRBJ2-7; D is unresolved. Trimming shortened V by 5 bases and J by 2 bases, and 13 bases separated the two germline ends. From germline, CDR1 is MNHEY and CDR2 SMNVEV (reference sequence). This CDR3 region has 14 residues. The chain's CDR3 is CASSPTHGTYEQYF. DNA for the CDR3: TGTGCCAGCAGTCCGACGCACGGAACCTACGAGCAGTACTTC.

The J gene is TRBJ2-5, the V gene TRBV19; possibly TRBD2 for D (6 bases). Germline values: CDR1 LNHDA, CDR2 SQIVND (reference sequence). There are 15 residues in the CDR3. Trimming removed 6 bases at V and 5 bases at J, with 19 bases between. The CDR3: CASSLVPGAGETQYF. CDR3 nucleotide sequence: TGTGCCAGTAGCCTCGTTCCGGGAGCAGGCGAGACCCAGTACTTC.

This clonotype has only a few counts. This chain connects TRBV15 to TRBJ2-7, with 8 bases fitting TRBD1. CDR1 is LNHNV, CDR2 YYDKDF, per germline (reference sequence). The CDR3 runs 19 residues. Unmatched junction bases numbered 15, after V lost 0 bases and J lost 2 bases. This CDR3 is CATSRDRTGAGQAAYEQYF. In nucleotides, the CDR3 is TGTGCCACCAGCAGAGACAGGACTGGCGCGGGACAGGCGGCCTACGAGCAGTACTTC.

A few counts support this clonotype. The chain uses TRBV7-9 and TRBJ1-2; 11 nucleotides line up with TRBD1. Germline V gene sequence: CDR1 SEHNR, CDR2 FQNEAQ (reference sequence). The length of the CDR3 is 16 residues. V trimming: 5 bases; J trimming: 3 bases; junction bases outside the gene matches: 8. CDR3 in DNA: TGTGCCAGCAGCATTTTTCCGGGACAGGGGGACTATGGCTACACCTTC. Translating it yields CASSIFPGQGDYGYTF.

This clonotype was found a few times. J is TRBJ2-7 and V is TRBV7-9; D gene unclear. The CDR3 runs 14 residues. Trimming removed 5 bases from V and 2 bases from J, with 13 bases in between. CDR1 SEHNR and CDR2 FQNEAQ come from the germline V gene (reference sequence). The CDR3 is CASSPSQVTYEQYF. The CDR3 DNA reads as TGTGCCAGCAGCCCCTCCCAGGTGACCTACGAGCAGTACTTC. Full variable domain (outside the CDR3, taken from reference TRBV7-9 and TRBJ2-7): DTGVSQNPRHKITKRGQNVTFRCDPISEHNRLYWYRQTLGQGPEFLTYFQNEAQLEKSRLLSDRFSAERPKGSFSTLEIQRTEQGDSAMYLCASSPSQVTYEQYFGPGTRLTVT.

The V call is TRBV7-2, the J call TRBJ2-7, with 10 bases identical to TRBD2. The J segment lost 4 bases and the V segment lost 1 base, leaving 4 bases of the junction unmatched. This CDR3 is 15 amino acids long. Germline V lookup: CDR1 SGHTA, CDR2 FQGNSA. This CDR3 is CASSLGASGSYEQYF. The CDR3 DNA is TGTGCCAGCAGCTTAGGGGCTAGCGGGAGTTACGAGCAGTACTTC.

This sequence joins TRBV27 and TRBJ2-4; 10 nucleotides agree with TRBD1. The CDR3 consists of 15 residues. Germline assignment: CDR1 MNHEY and CDR2 SMNVEV (reference sequence). The V segment lost 5 bases and the J segment 8 bases; nucleotides outside the gene matches: 9. The DNA of the CDR3 is TGTGCCAGCAGTCCCCTGACAGGGGGCGCATACATTCAGTACTTC. Encoded protein: CASSPLTGGAYIQYF.

This chain connects TRBV30 to TRBJ1-1; D is undetermined. V lost 0 bases and J 8 bases, leaving 10 bases between the germline ends. Per the germline V gene, CDR1 is GTSNPN and CDR2 is SVGIG (reference sequence). CDR3 length equals 12 residues. Here the CDR3 reads CAWSVIAEEAFF. The CDR3 DNA sequence: TGTGCCTGGAGTGTAATTGCAGAGGAAGCTTTCTTT.